This passage covers 30 T cell receptor beta chains from one sample sequenced in a study of identical twins. TCRdb redid the calling of the 5' RACE reads with MiXCR, one entry per CDR3 protein. The data hold roughly 230,000 distinct CDR3 sequences, with approximately 8.3% observed a single time. The data were also submitted as part of a second study, on yellow fever vaccine responses in identical twins.

Sequencing was carried out using CD8+ T cells sorted from blood. These TCRs come from a woman between 18 and 29 years old in good health.

The table lists this clonotype with a few counts. The rearrangement joins TRBV27 to TRBJ2-7; D gene uncertain. V was shortened by 4 bases and J by 3 bases, with 7 bases between the two germline ends. The CDR3 extends over 12 amino acids. From germline, CDR1 is MNHEY and CDR2 SMNVEV (reference sequence). The CDR3 region is CASSSTRYEQYF. The CDR3, as DNA: TGTGCCAGCAGTTCCACACGCTACGAGCAGTACTTC.

This clonotype has more than one count but fewer than ten. The V call is TRBV11-2, the J call TRBJ2-2, with 8 bases aligning to TRBD2. The CDR3 totals 15 residues. Germline loops: CDR1 SGHAT, CDR2 FQNNGV. The V segment lost 5 bases and the J segment 4 bases; nucleotides outside the gene matches: 6. The DNA for the CDR3 is TGTGCCAGCAGCATGGGACTAGTGGGCACCGGGGAGCTGTTTTTT. It encodes CASSMGLVGTGELFF.

In its sample, this clonotype was seen a few times. The chain joins TRBV29-1 to TRBJ2-2; a possible D gene is TRBD1 (6 bases). Trimming removed 5 bases from V and 6 bases from J, with 10 bases in between. The germline gives CDR1 SQVTM, CDR2 ANQGSEA. CDR3 size: 12 residues. CDR3 in amino acids: CSVIQGPGELFF. The CDR3 DNA sequence: TGCAGCGTTATACAGGGCCCCGGGGAGCTGTTTTTT.

This clonotype appeared a few times. The chain recombines TRBV21-1 with TRBJ2-1. TRBV21-1 counts as a pseudogene. The CDR3 runs 9 residues. The chain's CDR3 is CASRKSKFF. CDR3 coding DNA: TGTGCCAGCAGAAAGTCCAAGTTCTTC.

V and J are TRBV7-2 and TRBJ1-1; the D is unclear. V was cut by 0 bases and J by 3 bases, with 8 bases left in between. CDR3 length: 14 amino acids. The germline V gene has CDR1 SGHTA and CDR2 FQGNSA. CDR3 region: CASSLAIGDTEAFF. CDR3 bases: TGTGCCAGCAGCTTAGCGATTGGGGACACTGAAGCTTTCTTT.

In this sample, this clonotype turned up many times. The chain employs TRBV28 and TRBJ2-3, with TRBD1 as a possible D gene (6 bases). Germline V lookup: CDR1 MDHEN, CDR2 SYDVKM. The CDR3 runs to 17 residues. V lost 5 bases and J 4 bases, leaving 22 bases between the germline ends. CDR3: CASSQSVVQGWSDTQYF. CDR3 DNA sequence: TGTGCCAGCAGTCAGTCGGTGGTACAGGGATGGTCAGATACGCAGTATTTT.

This clonotype was found a few times. The rearrangement uses TRBV5-1 and TRBJ2-5; 12 positions match TRBD1. This CDR3 comprises 15 residues. The germline V gene encodes CDR1 SGHRS and CDR2 YFSETQ. J lost 5 bases, V lost 4 bases, and 6 bases had no gene match. The CDR3 protein is CASSPGQGAGETQYF. The CDR3 DNA sequence: TGCGCCAGCAGCCCGGGACAGGGGGCAGGGGAGACCCAGTACTTC.

This clonotype has ten or more counts. V usage is TRBV10-3 and J usage is TRBJ2-4; TRBD2 might be the D (5 bases). V was cut by 0 bases and J by 8 bases, with 11 bases left in between. The germline CDR1 and CDR2 sequences are ENHRY and SYGVKD. This CDR3 has 14 residues. The CDR3 DNA sequence: TGTGCCATCAGTGAGTCCCGGCAGGAGGACATTCAGTACTTC. Encoded protein: CAISESRQEDIQYF.

The J gene is TRBJ2-1, the V gene TRBV20-1; D unclear. CDR1 is DFQATT and CDR2 is SNEGSKA in the germline V gene (reference sequence). Trimming took 0 bases from V and 6 from J, leaving 15 bases between them. The CDR3 totals 15 residues. CDR3: CSARDLLTSINEQFF. The CDR3 nucleotides read TGCAGTGCTAGAGACCTCCTCACCAGCATCAATGAGCAGTTCTTC.

V and J are TRBV27 and TRBJ2-7; unclear D gene. The CDR3 totals 13 residues. The V and J ends lost 11 bases and 0 bases respectively, with 14 bases between them. Germline V gene data show CDR1 as MNHEY and CDR2 as SMNVEV (reference sequence). CDR3 protein: CACQSLSSYEQYF. The DNA of the CDR3 is TGTGCCTGCCAGTCTCTAAGCTCCTACGAGCAGTACTTC.

This clonotype was counted between two and nine times. The chain combines TRBV10-3 with TRBJ2-7; no clear D. Germline V gene sequence: CDR1 ENHRY, CDR2 SYGVKD. V shed 6 bases and J shed 3 bases, with 6 bases lying between them. This CDR3 is 11 amino acids long. In nucleotides, the CDR3 is TGTGCCATCAGCCCCGACTACGAGCAGTACTTC. Protein product: CAISPDYEQYF.

The chain couples TRBV6-5 to TRBJ2-3; either TRBD1 or TRBD2 may supply D (5 bases each). Trimming shortened V by 0 bases and J by 5 bases, and 15 bases separated the two germline ends. Germline CDR1 MNHEY, CDR2 SVGAGI. The CDR3 totals 16 residues. The CDR3 DNA follows: TGTGCCAGCAGTTACTCCCAGGGTGGGAGAGGAGATACGCAGTATTTT. Amino acid sequence: CASSYSQGGRGDTQYF.

This clonotype was counted only a few times. This rearrangement joins TRBV7-2 to TRBJ2-7; 10 bases match TRBD2. Germline V gene lookup returns CDR1 SGHTA and CDR2 FQGNSA. The CDR3 totals 15 residues. V gave up 5 bases and J gave up 3 bases; unmatched junction bases: 7. Here the CDR3 reads CASSQTGTSVYEQYF. The CDR3 DNA reads TGTGCCAGCAGCCAGACCGGGACTAGCGTCTACGAGCAGTACTTC. The entire variable domain, with the rest obtained from reference TRBV7-2 and TRBJ2-7, is as follows: GAGVSQSPSNKVTEKGKDVELRCDPISGHTALYWYRQSLGQGLEFLIYFQGNSAPDKSGLPSDRFSAERTGGSVSTLTIQRTQQEDSAVYLCASSQTGTSVYEQYFGPGTRLTVT.

The chain carries TRBV3-1 and TRBJ2-3; a weak D match, TRBD2 (6 bases). In germline, CDR1 is LGHDT, CDR2 YNNKEL (reference sequence). The CDR3 is 17 amino acids. Between the trimmed V and J ends, which lost 2 bases and 1 base, there was a span of 16 bases. The CDR3 sequence is CASSQFGSGEGTDTQYF. CDR3 bases: TGTGCCAGCAGCCAATTCGGATCCGGGGAGGGCACAGATACGCAGTATTTT.

This clonotype was seen only a few times. This sequence joins TRBV4-3 and TRBJ2-2, with D perhaps matching TRBD1 (7 bases). Germline V CDR1 and CDR2: LGHNA, YSLEER. V shed 0 bases and J shed 5 bases, with 13 bases lying between them. There are 16 residues in the CDR3. The CDR3 protein is CASSQDRGEWTGELFF. The CDR3 coding sequence is TGCGCCAGCAGCCAAGACAGGGGGGAGTGGACCGGGGAGCTGTTTTTT.

This clonotype was seen a few times. The V and J genes are TRBV6-1 and TRBJ2-2; 7 nucleotides line up with TRBD1. Trimming removed 6 bases from V and 3 bases from J; junction bases left unmatched: 10. CDR1 MNHNS and CDR2 SASEGT come from the germline V gene. The CDR3 extends over 16 amino acids. The CDR3 loop is CASSHPKGTDTGELFF. CDR3 DNA sequence: TGTGCCAGCAGCCACCCTAAGGGGACAGACACCGGGGAGCTGTTTTTT.

This clonotype has only a few counts. The chain links TRBV7-2 to TRBJ2-7; TRBD2 agrees at 9 bases. This CDR3 is built from 14 residues. With 3 bases clipped from V and 5 bases from J, the junction kept 5 bases outside the gene matches. Per germline, CDR1 SGHTA and CDR2 FQGNSA. The CDR3 sequence: CASSFGGGANEQYF. The CDR3 nucleotides are TGTGCCAGCAGCTTTGGCGGGGGGGCCAACGAGCAGTACTTC. Together with reference TRBV7-2 and TRBJ2-7, the CDR3 gives the full variable domain: GAGVSQSPSNKVTEKGKDVELRCDPISGHTALYWYRQSLGQGLEFLIYFQGNSAPDKSGLPSDRFSAERTGGSVSTLTIQRTQQEDSAVYLCASSFGGGANEQYFGPGTRLTVT.

This clonotype was counted a few times. This rearrangement joins TRBV20-1 to TRBJ2-5; 12 bases are shared with TRBD2. Germline lookup yields CDR1 DFQATT and CDR2 SNEGSKA (reference sequence). CDR3 size: 14 residues. Trimming at V came to 2 bases and at J to 4 bases, leaving 2 bases not matched to a gene. The CDR3 DNA is TGCAGTGCTAGAAAGGGACTAGCGGGAGAGACCCAGTACTTC. Its protein is CSARKGLAGETQYF.

As for this clonotype: Just one base apart from a much larger clone, this may be a read error. CDR3 bases: TGCGCCAGCAGCGCTACAGGGGTACCCTCTGGGGCCAACGTCCTGACTTTC. Protein product: CASSATGVPSGANVLTF. The V and J genes are TRBV5-1 and TRBJ2-6; 7 positions match TRBD1. V lost 4 bases and J lost 0; bases outside the gene matches: 7. There are 17 residues in the CDR3. Looked up from germline, CDR1 is SGHRS and CDR2 is YFSETQ.

A few counts support this clonotype. V usage is TRBV7-6 and J usage is TRBJ2-7; weak D call: TRBD1 (6 bases). The CDR3 has 13 residues. The germline V and J ends were trimmed by 5 bases and 3 bases, with 11 bases remaining between them. Germline assignment: CDR1 SGHVS and CDR2 FNYEAQ. The CDR3, as DNA: TGTGCCAGCAGCCTAGGGACACTCTACGAGCAGTACTTC. Residues: CASSLGTLYEQYF.

This clonotype was seen repeatedly, ten times or more. The chain combines TRBV10-3 with TRBJ2-1, with D possibly matching TRBD2 (7 bases). Germline-derived CDR1 and CDR2 are ENHRY and SYGVKD. The V end was cut by 6 bases, the J end by 6 bases, with 12 bases between. The CDR3 is made up of 13 amino acids. The CDR3 coding sequence is TGTGCCATCAGGGCGGGGGCCGTCAATGAGCAGTTCTTC. This gives the protein CAIRAGAVNEQFF.

The chain employs TRBV4-3 and TRBJ1-5, with 10 bases that match TRBD1. The V segment lost 4 bases and the J segment 4 bases; nucleotides outside the gene matches: 4. Looked up from germline, CDR1 is LGHNA and CDR2 is YSLEER. The CDR3 loop spans 15 amino acids. The CDR3 loop is CASSRDRGENQPQHF. The CDR3 DNA reads TGCGCCAGCAGCCGGGACAGGGGCGAGAATCAGCCCCAGCATTTT.

At least ten counts were recorded for this clonotype. The rearrangement joins TRBV20-1 to TRBJ2-7, with 8 bases fitting TRBD2. The CDR3 runs 15 residues. Germline CDR1 and CDR2: DFQATT and SNEGSKA (reference sequence). The V gene end was trimmed by 3 bases and the J gene end by 6 bases; junction bases not matched to a gene: 13. The CDR3 here is CSASPYGTSGGEQYF. DNA of the CDR3: TGCAGTGCTAGCCCCTATGGGACTAGTGGTGGCGAGCAGTACTTC.

In this sample, this clonotype turned up a few times. The V gene is TRBV13, the J gene TRBJ2-7; possible D gene TRBD1, 6 bases. V was pared by 7 bases and J by 4 bases, with 20 bases between. The CDR3 runs to 15 residues. CDR1 and CDR2 (germline): PRHDT, FYEKMQ (reference sequence). In DNA form, the CDR3 reads TGTGCCAGCATGAGTCACATGGACAGCCGGTACGAGCAGTACTTC. This codes for CASMSHMDSRYEQYF.

This clonotype has at least ten counts. This chain connects TRBV10-3 to TRBJ2-2; the D is unclear. The V end lost 3 bases, the J end lost 5 bases, and 7 bases lay between the germline ends. From germline, CDR1 is ENHRY and CDR2 SYGVKD. The CDR3 totals 13 residues. This chain's CDR3 is CAISEKSTGELFF. The CDR3 DNA follows: TGTGCCATCAGTGAAAAGAGTACCGGGGAGCTGTTTTTT.

The rearrangement joins TRBV7-9 to TRBJ2-7; 10 nucleotides agree with TRBD1. The CDR3 sequence is 13 residues long. Germline CDR1 SEHNR, CDR2 FQNEAQ (reference sequence). The V gene end was trimmed by 6 bases and the J gene end by 3 bases; junction bases not matched to a gene: 2. The CDR3 coding sequence is TGTGCCAGCAGACGGACAGGGGGCTACGAGCAGTACTTC. As protein: CASRRTGGYEQYF.

The chain joins TRBV27 to TRBJ2-2; D might be TRBD2 (6 bases). This CDR3 region has 15 residues. V was pared by 2 bases and J by 8 bases, with 15 bases between. CDR1 MNHEY and CDR2 SMNVEV come from the germline V gene (reference sequence). CDR3 residues: CASSLGGPPAGELFF. The CDR3 nucleotides read TGTGCCAGCAGTTTAGGAGGGCCACCCGCGGGGGAGCTGTTTTTT.

This clonotype was counted between two and nine times. The CDR3 is CASSQDLAGDAYEQYF. The DNA for the CDR3 is TGCGCCAGCAGCCAAGATTTAGCGGGAGATGCCTACGAGCAGTACTTC. The chain employs TRBV4-3 and TRBJ2-7; 9 nucleotides agree with TRBD2. After removal of 0 bases from V and 2 bases from J, the junction contained 5 bases not matched to a gene. Germline CDR1 reads LGHNA; CDR2 reads YSLEER. The CDR3 contains 16 residues.

The J gene is TRBJ2-4, the V gene TRBV6-2 or TRBV6-3; perhaps TRBD2 as D (6 bases). Germline V gene sequence: CDR1 MNHEY, CDR2 SVGEGT. The CDR3 covers 15 residues. Trimming took 4 bases from V and 8 from J, leaving 18 bases between them. CDR3 nucleotides: TGTGCCAGCAGTTGGTACGGACTAACCGGGCACATTCAGTACTTC. This gives the protein CASSWYGLTGHIQYF.

This clonotype was counted a few times. This chain uses TRBV19 with TRBJ2-1, with a tentative D call TRBD2 (7 bases). Trimming took 7 bases from V and 3 from J, leaving 13 bases between them. Germline V lookup: CDR1 LNHDA, CDR2 SQIVND (reference sequence). The CDR3 is 14 amino acids. The CDR3 loop reads CASIRGEGYNEQFF. The CDR3 DNA reads TGTGCCAGTATTAGGGGGGAGGGCTACAATGAGCAGTTCTTC.